The 21 T cell receptor beta chains below come from one sample, sequenced in a study of cytomegalovirus exposure and HLA in healthy donors. It was with 60 Vbeta and 13 Jbeta primers that the PCR ran. Profiled with immunoSEQ multiplex PCR; TCRdb holds only in-frame clones, not every one. Of approximately 160,000 clones listed, more than 60% are singletons. The sample taken for sequencing was PBMCs. The receptors come from a woman aged 25 to 39 in good health and CMV-seropositive.

V is TRBV30 and J is TRBJ1-2; 7 bases line up with TRBD1. Germline CDR1 and CDR2: GTSNPN and SVGIG (reference sequence). This CDR3 has 13 amino acids. V shed 7 bases and J 0 bases; nucleotides not matched to a gene: 5. Here the CDR3 DNA reads TGTGCCTTAACAGGGGCGGCTAACTATGGCTACACCTTC. Translating it yields CALTGAANYGYTF.

The J gene is TRBJ2-1, the V gene TRBV6-6; 11 nucleotides match TRBD2. V lost 6 bases, J lost 6 bases, and 10 bases stayed unmatched. The CDR3 runs to 16 residues. Germline CDR1 MNHNY, CDR2 SVGAGI (reference sequence). The CDR3 region has the DNA TGTGCCAGCAGCACCCTAGGTAGCGGGAGGGTCAATGAGCAGTTCTTC. Translating it yields CASSTLGSGRVNEQFF.

This chain joins TRBV5-8 and TRBJ1-2, with a tentative D call TRBD1 (6 bases). Germline V gene sequence: CDR1 SGHTS, CDR2 YDEGEE. This CDR3 is 13 amino acids long. V was cut by 3 bases and J by 4 bases, with 10 bases left in between. The CDR3 region is CASSSGQGYGYTF. CDR3 nucleotide sequence: TGTGCCAGCAGCTCGGGACAAGGCTATGGCTACACCTTC.

V usage is TRBV30 and J usage is TRBJ2-6, with TRBD1 matching over 8 bases. J gave up 2 bases and V 5 bases, and 2 bases lay outside the gene matches. Germline values: CDR1 GTSNPN, CDR2 SVGIG (reference sequence). The CDR3 spans 14 residues. The CDR3 DNA reads TGTGCCTGGCAGGGGGCAGCTGGGGCCAACGTCCTGACTTTC. Translating gives CAWQGAAGANVLTF.

The chain joins TRBV12-5 to TRBJ1-5; perhaps TRBD1 as D (6 bases). This CDR3 has 17 amino acids. Germline V CDR1 and CDR2: LGHNT, FRNRAP. Trimming removed 2 bases from V and 5 bases from J, with 19 bases in between. As DNA, the CDR3 is TGTGCTAGTGGTTTGCGAAAGGGGGGGCAAGGCGATCAGCCCCAGCATTTT. Translation: CASGLRKGGQGDQPQHF.

The rearrangement joins TRBV2 to TRBJ2-7; 9 nucleotides agree with TRBD1. The germline V gene encodes CDR1 SNHLY and CDR2 FYNNEI. The J segment lost 7 bases and the V segment lost 10 bases, leaving 11 bases of the junction unmatched. This CDR3 has 13 residues. As DNA, the CDR3 is TGTGCCACCGAAGGACAGGGGTTTGGTGAGCAGTACTTC. This gives the protein CATEGQGFGEQYF. Full variable domain (remainder filled in from reference TRBV2 and TRBJ2-7): EPEVTQTPSHQVTQMGQEVILRCVPISNHLYFYWYRQILGQKVEFLVSFYNNEISEKSEIFDDQFSVERPDGSNFTLKIRSTKLEDSAMYFCATEGQGFGEQYFGPGTRLTVT.

The rearrangement uses TRBV5-1 and TRBJ2-1; D is ambiguous. Trimming left V 3 bases short and J 0 bases short, with 13 bases between. Germline lookup yields CDR1 SGHRS and CDR2 YFSETQ. This CDR3 has 16 amino acids. The CDR3: CASSSQVLDSYNEQFF. The CDR3 DNA follows: TGCGCCAGCAGCTCCCAAGTACTTGACTCCTACAATGAGCAGTTCTTC.

The chain uses TRBV5-1 and TRBJ2-1; 9 bases agree with TRBD1. The CDR3 sequence is 15 residues long. Germline V gene sequence: CDR1 SGHRS, CDR2 YFSETQ. Unmatched junction bases numbered 5, after V lost 4 bases and J lost 3 bases. CDR3 in DNA: TGCGCCAGCAGCACGGGGGGACAGGGCTACAATGAGCAGTTCTTC. Translating gives CASSTGGQGYNEQFF.

This clone was counted a single time. This rearrangement joins TRBV5-6 to TRBJ1-5; 7 bases match TRBD1. This CDR3 comprises 15 residues. Germline loops: CDR1 SGHDT, CDR2 YYEEEE. V shed 4 bases and J 0 bases; nucleotides not matched to a gene: 4. DNA of the CDR3: TGTGCCAGCAGCCGCGGACAGGTTAGCAATCAGCCCCAGCATTTT. This gives the protein CASSRGQVSNQPQHF. The full variable domain, its missing parts supplied by reference TRBV5-6 and TRBJ1-5, is DAGVTQSPTHLIKTRGQQVTLRCSPKSGHDTVSWYQQALGQGPQFIFQYYEEEERQRGNFPDRFSGHQFPNYSSELNVNALLLGDSALYLCASSRGQVSNQPQHFGDGTRLSIL.

This chain uses TRBV27 with TRBJ2-7, with 13 bases that match TRBD2. The CDR3 runs to 19 residues. V was clipped by 2 bases and J by 6 bases; unmatched bases: 16. Germline-derived CDR1 and CDR2 are MNHEY and SMNVEV (reference sequence). CDR3 nucleotide sequence: TGTGCCAGCAGTTTAAAACTAGCGGGAGGGCCTTCCCCGTGGGGCGAGCAGTACTTC. Its translation is CASSLKLAGGPSPWGEQYF.

The V and J genes are TRBV9 and TRBJ2-2; 8 nucleotides agree with TRBD2. The CDR3 has 17 residues. The V and J ends lost 0 bases and 5 bases, in that order; junction bases with no gene match: 9. Germline V CDR1 and CDR2: SGDLS, YYNGEE. The DNA for the CDR3 is TGTGCCAGCAGCGTAGCCCCCGGGACTAGTCGTACCGGGGAGCTGTTTTTT. This gives the protein CASSVAPGTSRTGELFF. Supplemented by reference TRBV9 and TRBJ2-2, the full variable domain reads DSGVTQTPKHLITATGQRVTLRCSPRSGDLSVYWYQQSLDQGLQFLIQYYNGEERAKGNILERFSAQQFPDLHSELNLSSLELGDSALYFCASSVAPGTSRTGELFFGEGSRLTVL.

This clone was counted a few times. The gene calls are TRBV5-1 and TRBJ2-3; 7 bases are a match to TRBD2. V trimming: 5 bases; J trimming: 0 bases; junction bases outside the gene matches: 6. Germline loops: CDR1 SGHRS, CDR2 YFSETQ. This CDR3 comprises 15 residues. The CDR3 DNA sequence: TGCGCCAGCAGAACGAGCGGGGCTAGCACAGATACGCAGTATTTT. It encodes CASRTSGASTDTQYF.

The genes are TRBV18 and TRBJ1-3; 9 nucleotides line up with TRBD1. J lost 2 bases, V lost 6 bases, and 2 bases had no gene match. This CDR3 has 14 residues. In germline, CDR1 is KGHSH, CDR2 LQKENI. In DNA, the CDR3 is TGTGCCAGCTCCCGGGACAGGGCTGGAAACACCATATATTTT. Its translation: CASSRDRAGNTIYF.

The V and J genes are TRBV28 and TRBJ2-3; D is perhaps TRBD1 (5 bases). V was cut by 3 bases and J by 6 bases, with 13 bases left in between. The length of the CDR3 is 14 residues. Germline CDR1 and CDR2: MDHEN and SYDVKM. CDR3 sequence reads: CASSFGPDMDTQYF. The CDR3 nucleotides read TGTGCCAGCAGTTTTGGCCCGGACATGGATACGCAGTATTTT.

The chain uses TRBV7-2 and TRBJ2-3, with 10 nucleotides matching TRBD2. V trimming: 3 bases; J trimming: 4 bases; junction bases outside the gene matches: 13. The CDR3 length is 18 residues. CDR1 and CDR2 from the germline V gene are SGHTA and FQGNSA. CDR3 residues: CASSFTHLLAGRADTQYF. The CDR3 DNA reads TGTGCCAGCAGCTTCACCCACCTACTAGCGGGGAGAGCAGATACGCAGTATTTT.

This chain connects TRBV11-3 to TRBJ2-3; D perhaps matches TRBD1 (5 bases). The V end was cut by 7 bases, the J end by 6 bases, with 17 bases between. CDR1 is SGHNT and CDR2 is YENEEA in the germline V gene. This CDR3 has 14 amino acids. DNA for the CDR3: TGTGCCAGCACCCCCCGGGCAGGGTTTGATACGCAGTATTTT. As protein: CASTPRAGFDTQYF.

The chain is built from TRBV10-3 and TRBJ1-5; D is uncertain. CDR3 length: 17 residues. V gave up 3 bases and J gave up 2 bases, with 17 bases separating them. Germline CDR1 and CDR2: ENHRY and SYGVKD. This chain's CDR3 is CAISDRRLPHGNQPQHF. Written as DNA, the CDR3 is TGTGCCATCAGTGATAGAAGACTACCCCACGGCAATCAGCCCCAGCATTTT.

The V gene is TRBV10-3, the J gene TRBJ2-5; 9 bases match TRBD1. The germline V gene has CDR1 ENHRY and CDR2 SYGVKD. The CDR3 covers 13 residues. Trimming took 7 bases from V and 5 from J; bases not matched to a gene: 5. The CDR3 here is CAINRDRAETQYF. CDR3 DNA sequence: TGTGCCATCAACAGGGACAGGGCGGAGACCCAGTACTTC.

This chain connects TRBV27 to TRBJ2-6; weak D call: TRBD1 (6 bases). Germline V CDR1 and CDR2: MNHEY, SMNVEV (reference sequence). The CDR3 is 17 amino acids. The V end was cut by 3 bases, the J end by 0 bases, with 12 bases between. CDR3 sequence: CASSFVGTPSGANVLTF. CDR3 coding DNA: TGTGCCAGCAGTTTCGTAGGGACACCCTCTGGGGCCAACGTCCTGACTTTC.

The gene calls are TRBV11-2 and TRBJ2-7; 10 bases fit TRBD2. The CDR3 length is 13 residues. Germline V CDR1 and CDR2: SGHAT, FQNNGV. The V gene end was trimmed by 2 bases and the J gene end by 7 bases; junction bases not matched to a gene: 2. CDR3 sequence: CASSLPGLAEQYF. CDR3 DNA: TGTGCCAGCAGCTTACCGGGACTAGCGGAGCAGTACTTC.

The CDR3 nucleotides are TGTGCCAGCAGCCCATGGACAGGGAGAGACGCCCAAGAGACCCAGTACTTC. It codes for CASSPWTGRDAQETQYF. The chain couples TRBV7-9 to TRBJ2-5, with 8 positions matching TRBD1. This CDR3 has 17 amino acids. Germline V gives CDR1 SEHNR, CDR2 FQNEAQ (reference sequence). The J segment lost 1 base and the V segment lost 5 bases, leaving 12 bases of the junction unmatched.